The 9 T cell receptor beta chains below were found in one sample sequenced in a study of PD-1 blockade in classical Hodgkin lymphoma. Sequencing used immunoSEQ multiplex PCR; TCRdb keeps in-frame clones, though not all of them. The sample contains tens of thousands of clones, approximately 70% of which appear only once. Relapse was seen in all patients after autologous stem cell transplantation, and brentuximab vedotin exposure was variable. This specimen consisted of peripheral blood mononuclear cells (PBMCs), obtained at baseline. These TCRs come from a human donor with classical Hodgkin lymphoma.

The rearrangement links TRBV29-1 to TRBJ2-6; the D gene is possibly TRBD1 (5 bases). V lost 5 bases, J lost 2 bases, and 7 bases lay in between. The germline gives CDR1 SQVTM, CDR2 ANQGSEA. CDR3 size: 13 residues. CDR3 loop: CSVRGPGANVLTF. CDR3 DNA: TGCAGCGTTAGGGGTCCTGGGGCCAACGTCCTGACTTTC.

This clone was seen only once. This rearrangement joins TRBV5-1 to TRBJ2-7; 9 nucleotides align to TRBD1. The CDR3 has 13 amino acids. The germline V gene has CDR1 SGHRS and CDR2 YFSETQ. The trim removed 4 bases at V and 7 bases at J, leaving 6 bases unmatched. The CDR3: CASSAGQGWEQYF. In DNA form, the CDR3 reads TGCGCCAGCAGCGCGGGACAGGGTTGGGAGCAGTACTTC.

CDR3 sequence: CASSLDRVYGYTF. The CDR3 nucleotides are TGTGCCAGCTCTCTGGACAGGGTCTATGGCTACACCTTC. The chain uses TRBV18 and TRBJ1-2, with 8 bases aligning to TRBD1. Germline trimming cut 6 bases from V and 4 bases from J; bases unmatched to any gene: 4. The length of the CDR3 is 13 residues. CDR1 is KGHSH and CDR2 is LQKENI in the germline V gene.

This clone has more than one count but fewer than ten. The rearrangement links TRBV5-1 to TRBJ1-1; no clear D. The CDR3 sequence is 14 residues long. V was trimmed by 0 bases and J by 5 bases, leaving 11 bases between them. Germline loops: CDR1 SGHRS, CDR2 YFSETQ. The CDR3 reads CASSLVRVGTEAFF. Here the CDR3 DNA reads TGCGCCAGCAGCTTGGTGAGGGTGGGGACTGAAGCTTTCTTT.

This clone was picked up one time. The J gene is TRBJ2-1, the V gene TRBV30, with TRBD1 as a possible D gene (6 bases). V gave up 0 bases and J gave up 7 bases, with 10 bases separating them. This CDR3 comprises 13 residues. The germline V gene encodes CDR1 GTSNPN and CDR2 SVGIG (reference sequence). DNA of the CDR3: TGTGCCTGGAGTGTCGCTACAGGGAATGAGCAGTTCTTC. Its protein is CAWSVATGNEQFF.

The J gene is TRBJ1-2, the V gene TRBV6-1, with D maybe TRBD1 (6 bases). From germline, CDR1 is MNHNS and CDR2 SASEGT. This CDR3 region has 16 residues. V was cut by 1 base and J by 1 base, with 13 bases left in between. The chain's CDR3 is CASSEGTAVFNYGYTF. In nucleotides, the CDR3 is TGTGCCAGCAGTGAAGGGACAGCCGTTTTTAACTATGGCTACACCTTC.

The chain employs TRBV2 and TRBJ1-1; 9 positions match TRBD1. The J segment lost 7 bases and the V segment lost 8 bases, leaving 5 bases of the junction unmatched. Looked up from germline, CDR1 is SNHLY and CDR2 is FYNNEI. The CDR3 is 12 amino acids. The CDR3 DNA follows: TGTGCCAGCCTACGGGACAGGGTTGAAGCTTTCTTT. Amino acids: CASLRDRVEAFF.

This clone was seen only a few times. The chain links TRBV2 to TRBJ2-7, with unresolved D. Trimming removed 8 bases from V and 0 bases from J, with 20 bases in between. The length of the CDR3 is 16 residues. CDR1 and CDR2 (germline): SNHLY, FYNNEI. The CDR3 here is CASFTPAPDPSYEQYF. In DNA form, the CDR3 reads TGTGCCAGCTTTACGCCCGCGCCCGATCCCTCCTACGAGCAGTACTTC.

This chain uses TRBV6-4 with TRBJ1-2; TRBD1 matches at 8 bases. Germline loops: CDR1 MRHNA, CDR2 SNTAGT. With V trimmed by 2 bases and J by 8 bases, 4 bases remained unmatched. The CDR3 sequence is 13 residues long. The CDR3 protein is CASSDTRTGGYTF. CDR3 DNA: TGTGCCAGCAGTGACACCCGGACAGGGGGCTACACCTTC.